This T cell receptor (beta chain) derives from a study of shared T cell receptors in the human thymus. CDR3 length: 13 amino acids. V was cut by 6 bases and J by 3 bases, with 12 bases left in between. Per germline, CDR1 MNHEY and CDR2 SMNVEV (reference sequence). Clones were read by immunoSEQ multiplex PCR, and TCRdb kept only the in-frame ones, dropping some. Here the sample spans approximately 580,000 clones, around three quarters being singletons. This sample also belongs to another study, concerning human thymus T cells. That study reports: From resections taken during corrective heart surgery, the thymus tissue was obtained. Seemingly biased V and J gene usage marked thymic and blood repertoires.

The sample taken for sequencing was thymocytes. The V and J genes are TRBV27 and TRBJ2-7, with D possibly TRBD1 on 6 matching bases. The receptor was isolated from a boy in the first two years of life with a congenital heart defect. CDR3 amino acids: CASRGDRFYEQYF. CDR3 sequence (DNA): TGTGCCAGCAGGGGAGACAGGTTCTACGAGCAGTACTTC.